This TCR beta chain was recovered during a study of T cell repertoires in cytomegalovirus infection. General study results and limits: Clonotypes of TCR beta that were HLA-C-restricted and CMV-specific dominated the ex vivo response.

Via MiXCR, TCRdb re-called the reads, giving one row per CDR3 protein. The data contain 640,000 or so distinct CDR3 sequences, 30% to 40% of them singletons. Ten or more counts support this clonotype. Its antigen is unidentified. Per germline, CDR1 SGHTA and CDR2 FQGNSA. J was trimmed by 1 base and V by 1 base; bases with no gene match: 8. CDR3 length equals 17 residues. The chain employs TRBV7-2 and TRBJ2-3; TRBD2 matches at 7 bases. Sequencing used cultured PBMCs, obtained from culture after CMV antigen stimulation. The receptor's source is a human donor in good health (CMV status not recorded). Some clones in this sample may be carry-over from other donors' samples. CDR3 loop: CASSLGNSGKGTDTQYF. DNA for the CDR3: TGTGCCAGCAGCTTAGGGAACAGCGGGAAGGGCACAGATACGCAGTATTTT.